One and the same sample provided the 11 T cell receptor beta chains below, sequenced in a study of OX40 agonist ivuxolimab in advanced cancers. Clones were sequenced by immunoSEQ multiplex PCR, and TCRdb holds only the in-frame ones, with some missing. Of around 67,000 clones listed, around 82% are singletons. The sample here was CD4+ or CD8+ T cells sorted from blood, taken in a trial of the OX40 agonist ivuxolimab. The receptor set was obtained from an adult with an advanced solid tumor such as melanoma, head and neck, liver or kidney cancer.

The chain joins TRBV7-2 to TRBJ1-1; D is perhaps TRBD1 (6 bases). CDR3 length equals 14 residues. Germline-derived CDR1 and CDR2 are SGHTA and FQGNSA. Between the trimmed V and J ends, which lost 5 bases and 5 bases, there was a span of 15 bases. The CDR3 DNA follows: TGTGCCAGCAGCGTGGGGGGGGCTGGTACTGAAGCTTTCTTT. This codes for CASSVGGAGTEAFF.

This chain uses TRBV5-6 with TRBJ1-2; TRBD1 matches 11 bases. The junction had 9 bases not matched to a gene; V was cut back by 5 bases and J by 3 bases. The CDR3 totals 16 residues. The germline CDR1 and CDR2 sequences are SGHDT and YYEEEE. Written as DNA, the CDR3 is TGTGCCAGCAGTCGGGACAGGGGGAAGTACGACTATGGCTACACCTTC. Translating it yields CASSRDRGKYDYGYTF. The variable domain in full, completed from reference TRBV5-6 and TRBJ1-2, reads DAGVTQSPTHLIKTRGQQVTLRCSPKSGHDTVSWYQQALGQGPQFIFQYYEEEERQRGNFPDRFSGHQFPNYSSELNVNALLLGDSALYLCASSRDRGKYDYGYTFGSGTRLTVV.

In its sample, this clone was seen a few times. The J gene is TRBJ2-7, the V gene TRBV7-2, with unresolved D. The CDR3 consists of 15 residues. Germline-derived CDR1 and CDR2 are SGHTA and FQGNSA. Trimming left V 1 base short and J 2 bases short, with 12 bases between. The CDR3 coding sequence is TGTGCCAGCAGCTTAGTAAGGCAGCTAACCTACGAGCAGTACTTC. Translating gives CASSLVRQLTYEQYF.

This clone was seen a single time. V usage is TRBV9 and J usage is TRBJ2-7, with D tentatively TRBD1 or TRBD2 (5 bases each). The germline V gene encodes CDR1 SGDLS and CDR2 YYNGEE. The CDR3 is 14 amino acids. The germline V and J ends were trimmed by 1 base and 0 bases, with 8 bases remaining between them. DNA of the CDR3: TGTGCCAGCAGCGTAACTGGGGGCTCCTACGAGCAGTACTTC. The encoded protein is CASSVTGGSYEQYF. Supplemented by reference TRBV9 and TRBJ2-7, the full variable domain reads DSGVTQTPKHLITATGQRVTLRCSPRSGDLSVYWYQQSLDQGLQFLIQYYNGEERAKGNILERFSAQQFPDLHSELNLSSLELGDSALYFCASSVTGGSYEQYFGPGTRLTVT.

The J gene is TRBJ2-7, the V gene TRBV11-3, with unresolved D. The V and J ends lost 1 base and 6 bases respectively, with 7 bases between them. This CDR3 contains 12 residues. In germline, CDR1 is SGHNT, CDR2 YENEEA. CDR3 sequence: CASSLASREQYF. In DNA form, the CDR3 reads TGTGCCAGCAGCTTAGCCTCCCGCGAGCAGTACTTC. Full variable domain (missing parts from reference TRBV11-3 and TRBJ2-7): EAGVVQSPRYKIIEKKQPVAFWCNPISGHNTLYWYLQNLGQGPELLIRYENEEAVDDSQLPKDRFSAERLKGVDSTLKIQPAELGDSAVYLCASSLASREQYFGPGTRLTVT.

The chain has TRBV4-3 and TRBJ1-3, with D tentatively TRBD2 (6 bases). The J call may be mistaken, given a closer DNA end match to TRBJ2-2. The germline gives CDR1 LGHNA, CDR2 YSLEER. CDR3 size: 17 residues. The CDR3 sequence: CASSQEQLAGRTGELFF. The CDR3 DNA sequence: TGCGCCAGCAGCCAAGAGCAACTAGCAGGGCGAACCGGGGAGCTGTTTTTT.

This chain connects TRBV18 to TRBJ2-7; TRBD1 is a possible D gene (5 bases). Germline V lookup: CDR1 KGHSH, CDR2 LQKENI. This CDR3 contains 13 residues. V was trimmed by 3 bases and J by 7 bases, leaving 13 bases between them. The CDR3 nucleotides read TGTGCCAGCTCACCGGGGCGGTTGGGAGAGCAGTACTTC. It encodes CASSPGRLGEQYF.

The sample holds a few counts of this clone. The rearrangement links TRBV19 to TRBJ1-2, with 7 nucleotides matching TRBD1. The germline gives CDR1 LNHDA, CDR2 SQIVND (reference sequence). The CDR3 runs 14 residues. The junction had 8 bases not matched to a gene; V was cut back by 8 bases and J by 2 bases. The CDR3 here is CASSGQAGNYGYTF. For the CDR3, the DNA is TGTGCCAGTTCCGGACAGGCCGGAAACTATGGCTACACCTTC.

The V gene is TRBV7-3, the J gene TRBJ2-2; D is undetermined. CDR3 size: 13 residues. Germline CDR1 SGHTA, CDR2 FQGTGA. V gave up 5 bases and J gave up 3 bases, with 7 bases separating them. The CDR3, as DNA: TGTGCCAGCAGCCCGCAGCACACCGGGGAGCTGTTTTTT. Translated, it gives CASSPQHTGELFF.

The chain links TRBV4-1 to TRBJ1-6; 8 nucleotides align to TRBD1. After removal of 4 bases from V and 3 bases from J, the junction contained 8 bases not matched to a gene. The CDR3 covers 17 residues. Germline V gene sequence: CDR1 MGHRA, CDR2 YSYEKL. The chain's CDR3 is CASSLQGGTGYNSPLHF. The CDR3 DNA is TGCGCCAGCAGCCTCCAGGGGGGGACAGGCTATAATTCACCCCTCCACTTT.

The count of this clone is one. The chain uses TRBV27 and TRBJ2-7; 15 bases are a match to TRBD2. The V gene end was trimmed by 6 bases and the J gene end by 0 bases; junction bases not matched to a gene: 9. CDR1 MNHEY and CDR2 SMNVEV come from the germline V gene (reference sequence). The CDR3 consists of 18 residues. The DNA for the CDR3 is TGTGCCAGCAGATCAGGACTAGCGGGAGGGCCCAGCTCCTACGAGCAGTACTTC. Its translation is CASRSGLAGGPSSYEQYF.